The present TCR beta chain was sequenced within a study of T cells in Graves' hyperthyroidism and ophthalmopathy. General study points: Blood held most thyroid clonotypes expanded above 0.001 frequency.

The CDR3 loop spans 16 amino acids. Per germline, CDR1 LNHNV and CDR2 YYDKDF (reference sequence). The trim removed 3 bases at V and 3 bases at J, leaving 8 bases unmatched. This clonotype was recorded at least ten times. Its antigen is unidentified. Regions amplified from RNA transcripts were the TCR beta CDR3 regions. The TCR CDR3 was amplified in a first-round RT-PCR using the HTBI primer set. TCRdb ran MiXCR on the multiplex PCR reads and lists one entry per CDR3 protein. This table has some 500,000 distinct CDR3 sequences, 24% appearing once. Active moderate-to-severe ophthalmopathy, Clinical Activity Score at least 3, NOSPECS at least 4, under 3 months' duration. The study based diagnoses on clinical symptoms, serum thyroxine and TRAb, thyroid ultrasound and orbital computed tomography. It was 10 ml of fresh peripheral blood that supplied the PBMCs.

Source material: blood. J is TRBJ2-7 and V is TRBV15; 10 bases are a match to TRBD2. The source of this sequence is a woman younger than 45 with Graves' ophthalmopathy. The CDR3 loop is CATSRDLAGDFYEQYF. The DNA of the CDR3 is TGTGCCACCAGCAGGGATCTAGCGGGGGATTTCTACGAGCAGTACTTC. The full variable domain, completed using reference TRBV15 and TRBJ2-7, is DAMVIQNPRYQVTQFGKPVTLSCSQTLNHNVMYWYQQKSSQAPKLLFHYYDKDFNNEADTPDNFQSRRPNTSFCFLDIRSPGLGDTAMYLCATSRDLAGDFYEQYFGPGTRLTVT.